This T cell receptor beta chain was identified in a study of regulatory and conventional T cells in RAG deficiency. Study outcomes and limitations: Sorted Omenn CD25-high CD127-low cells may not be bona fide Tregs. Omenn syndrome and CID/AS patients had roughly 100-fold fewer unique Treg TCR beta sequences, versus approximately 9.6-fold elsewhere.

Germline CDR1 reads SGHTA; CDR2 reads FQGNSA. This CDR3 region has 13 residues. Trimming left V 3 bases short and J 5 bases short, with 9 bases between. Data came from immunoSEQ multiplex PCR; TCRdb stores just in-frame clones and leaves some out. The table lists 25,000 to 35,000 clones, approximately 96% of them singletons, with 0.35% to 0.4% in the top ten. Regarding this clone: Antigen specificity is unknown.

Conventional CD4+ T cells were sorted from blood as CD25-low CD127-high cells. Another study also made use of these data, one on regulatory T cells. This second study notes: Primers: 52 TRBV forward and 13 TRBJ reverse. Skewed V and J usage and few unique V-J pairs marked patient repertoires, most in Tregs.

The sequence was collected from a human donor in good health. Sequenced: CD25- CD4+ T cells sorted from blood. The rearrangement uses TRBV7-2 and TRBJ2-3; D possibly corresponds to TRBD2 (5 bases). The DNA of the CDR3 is TGTGCCAGCAGCTTGGTCGGACTAGATACGCAGTATTTT. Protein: CASSLVGLDTQYF.